This is a list of T cell receptor beta chains from one sample in a study of immune heterogeneity within non-small cell lung tumors. TCRdb fed the multiplex PCR reads into MiXCR, producing one record per CDR3 protein. The data contain about 13,000 distinct CDR3 sequences, 20% to 25% of them singletons. The sample comprised lung tumor tissue. The origin of the receptors is a man over 45 with non-small cell lung cancer. The CDR3 runs from the conserved cysteine through the conserved F or W. The D gene is left open where the match is weak. The size entry is marked missing in some rows and otherwise reads once, few, many or a size class.

V	J	length	D	size	CDR3	DNA
TRBV15	TRBJ2-7	13	.	many	CATSRDPMAEQYF	TGTGCCACCAGCAGAGATCCCATGGCCGAGCAGTACTTC
TRBV3-1	TRBJ2-7	15	TRBD1	.	CASSQVWAGGYEQYF	TGTGCCAGCAGCCAAGTATGGGCAGGGGGCTACGAGCAGTACTTC
TRBV10-3	TRBJ2-5	16	.	.	CAISGRPSPRQETQYF	TGTGCCATCAGTGGGCGGCCAAGCCCGCGCCAAGAGACCCAGTACTTC
TRBV15	TRBJ1-1	13	.	many	CATSRDRSTEAFF	TGTGCCACCAGCAGAGATCGTAGCACTGAAGCTTTCTTT
TRBV3-1	TRBJ2-3	15	.	few	CASSADQTGTDTQYF	TGTGCCAGCAGCGCTGACCAAACAGGTACAGATACGCAGTATTTT
TRBV20-1	TRBJ1-1	15	.	.	CSARGGGRLNIKAFF	TGCAGTGCTAGAGGGGGAGGCCGGCTTAACATTAAAGCTTTCTTT
TRBV9	TRBJ1-2	12	.	many	CASSVKGGGYTF	TGTGCCAGCAGCGTAAAGGGGGGTGGCTACACCTTC
TRBV20-1	TRBJ2-7	15	TRBD2	many	CSARDGASGSYEQYF	TGCAGTGCTAGAGATGGCGCTAGCGGGTCCTACGAGCAGTACTTC
TRBV2	TRBJ2-1	16	TRBD1	.	CASSSLGDRTYNEQFF	TGTGCCAGCAGCAGTCTTGGGGACAGGACCTACAATGAGCAGTTCTTC
TRBV5-1	TRBJ1-1	13	.	few	CASRGLDGSEAFF	TGCGCCAGCAGGGGTTTGGACGGGTCTGAAGCTTTCTTT
TRBV29-1	TRBJ1-6	13	.	.	CSVKGHGNSSLHF	TGCAGCGTTAAAGGACACGGGAATTCATCCCTCCACTTT
TRBV20-1	TRBJ1-3	16	TRBD1	many	CSAPPRQGADGNTIYF	TGCAGTGCTCCCCCCCGACAGGGGGCAGACGGAAACACCATATATTTT
TRBV20-1	TRBJ2-5	13	TRBD2	.	CSAKVGGGETQYF	TGCAGTGCTAAGGTGGGGGGAGGGGAGACCCAGTACTTC
TRBV7-6	TRBJ2-3	12	.	many	CASSLWADTQYF	TGTGCCAGCAGCTTATGGGCAGATACGCAGTATTTT
TRBV12-3/TRBV12-4	TRBJ2-3	14	.	many	CASSFYRETDTQYF	TGTGCCAGCAGTTTTTACAGGGAGACAGATACGCAGTATTTT
TRBV12-3/TRBV12-4	TRBJ1-2	14	.	many	CASSLGRVSDGYTF	TGTGCCAGCAGTTTAGGGCGGGTTTCCGATGGCTACACCTTC
TRBV28	TRBJ1-4	12	TRBD1	medium-sized	CASRRPGGGLFF	TGTGCCAGCAGGCGTCCAGGGGGAGGACTGTTTTTT
TRBV12-3/TRBV12-4	TRBJ2-2	16	TRBD2	medium-sized	CASSFRLAGNTGELFF	TGTGCCAGCAGTTTTCGACTAGCGGGGAACACCGGGGAGCTGTTTTTT
TRBV29-1	TRBJ2-7	12	.	many	CSVDQGTYEQYF	TGCAGCGTTGATCAGGGGACCTACGAGCAGTACTTC
TRBV20-1	TRBJ2-3	14	TRBD1	once	CVAGITGVTDTQYF	TGCGTTGCAGGGATTACAGGGGTGACAGATACGCAGTATTTT
TRBV12-3/TRBV12-4	TRBJ2-1	14	TRBD2	many	CASKGLAGTHEQFF	TGTGCCAGCAAGGGGCTAGCGGGAACACACGAGCAGTTCTTC
TRBV30	TRBJ1-5	13	.	few	CAWSIGSNQPQHF	TGTGCCTGGAGTATAGGTTCCAATCAGCCCCAGCATTTT
TRBV20-1	TRBJ2-2	16	.	many	CSASRPGPVGSGELFF	TGCAGTGCTAGTCGGCCAGGGCCGGTGGGAAGTGGGGAGCTGTTTTTT
TRBV11-2	TRBJ1-2	12	.	.	CASSLDSDGYTF	TGTGCCAGCAGCTTAGATAGTGATGGCTACACCTTC
TRBV6-1	TRBJ1-1	16	.	many	CASSSPGGTSNTEAFF	TGTGCCAGCAGTTCACCGGGCGGGACATCGAACACTGAAGCTTTCTTT
TRBV7-3	TRBJ2-2	13	.	many	CASSPQNTGELFF	TGTGCCAGCAGCCCACAGAACACCGGGGAGCTGTTTTTT
TRBV20-1	TRBJ1-4	15	.	many	CSARDPGRDNEKLFF	TGCAGTGCTAGAGATCCGGGACGGGATAATGAAAAACTGTTTTTT
TRBV12-3/TRBV12-4	TRBJ2-1	17	TRBD2	many	CASSFARTSGGTDEQFF	TGTGCCAGCAGTTTTGCCCGGACTAGCGGGGGGACCGATGAGCAGTTCTTC
TRBV30	TRBJ1-4	14	.	many	CAWSASPRGEKLFF	TGTGCCTGGAGTGCCTCCCCCCGGGGTGAAAAACTGTTTTTT
TRBV15	TRBJ2-7	15	TRBD1	medium-sized	CATSRDKQGHYEQYF	TGTGCCACCAGCAGAGATAAACAGGGGCACTACGAGCAGTACTTC
TRBV20-1	TRBJ1-2	14	.	many	CSARGGRNNYGYTF	TGCAGTGCTAGGGGAGGGAGAAATAACTATGGCTACACCTTC
TRBV4-2	TRBJ1-4	13	TRBD1	.	CASSQDLGGTANF	TGTGCCAGCAGCCAAGATCTTGGCGGGACAGCTAACTTT
TRBV20-1	TRBJ1-2	15	TRBD1	medium-sized	CSARLRDRGNYGYTF	TGCAGTGCTAGACTCCGGGACAGGGGTAACTATGGCTACACCTTC
TRBV18	TRBJ2-1	15	TRBD2	many	CASSLTSGSFYEQFF	TGTGCCAGCTCACTAACTAGCGGGAGTTTCTATGAGCAGTTCTTC
TRBV10-2	TRBJ2-2	13	.	.	CARSQTGPGELFF	TGCGCCCGCAGTCAGACAGGCCCCGGGGAGCTGTTTTTT
TRBV7-9	TRBJ2-1	11	.	many	CASSPQSEQFF	TGTGCCAGCAGCCCCCAAAGTGAGCAGTTCTTC
TRBV7-6	TRBJ2-5	13	.	.	CASSFQGSETQYF	TGTGCCAGCAGCTTTCAGGGCAGCGAGACCCAGTACTTC
TRBV5-1	TRBJ1-5	15	.	few	CASKSLRGSNQPQHF	TGCGCCAGCAAAAGTTTAAGGGGTAGCAATCAGCCCCAGCATTTT